The source of this T cell receptor (beta chain) is a study of long-term antiretroviral therapy in people with HIV. General study findings and limits: HIV repertoires had narrower CDR3 length ranges than controls.

Each participant with HIV received care in the United States. DNA was extracted from approximately 1-10 million thawed cryopreserved PBMC. Run at survey level, the immunoSEQ assay was version v3.0. Generated by immunoSEQ multiplex PCR, the TCRdb table keeps only in-frame clones and is missing some. The sample lists 25,000 to 35,000 clones; less than 98% were seen once. In regard to this clone: Its cognate antigen is unknown.

CDR1 and CDR2 (germline): MNHEY, SMNVEV (reference sequence). CDR3 size: 15 residues. Trimming cost V 3 bases and J 9 bases; bases outside gene matches: 10. This material consisted of unsorted PBMCs, taken 6.9 years after starting antiretroviral therapy. This receptor was obtained from a man aged 25-45 years with HIV. The chain has TRBV27 and TRBJ2-1, with 8 bases aligning to TRBD2. The CDR3 coding sequence is TGTGCCAGCAGTTTGCGAGCGGGAGCCTGGGGTGAGCAGTTCTTC. Protein product: CASSLRAGAWGEQFF.